One sample yielded the 20 T cell receptor beta chains listed below, sequenced in a study of CD8 T cells in Susac syndrome. About 0.5 to 1 ug RNA was reverse transcribed with random hexamers. TCRdb reprocessed the immunoSEQ multiplex PCR reads via MiXCR and lists one record per CDR3 protein. The repertoire holds some 150,000 distinct CDR3 sequences, with approximately 94% as singletons. The sequencing input was CD4+ T cells from PBMCs. The receptors originated from a human donor in good health.

The rearrangement links TRBV19 to TRBJ2-7, with 12 bases matching TRBD1. CDR1 is LNHDA and CDR2 is SQIVND in the germline V gene (reference sequence). CDR3 length: 15 amino acids. J lost 3 bases, V lost 4 bases, and 4 bases had no gene match. CDR3 region: CASSRDRGRVYEQYF. CDR3 bases: TGTGCCAGTAGTAGGGACAGGGGGCGCGTCTACGAGCAGTACTTC.

CDR3 sequence reads: CASSRLVRDYEQYF. The CDR3 nucleotides read TGTGCCAGCAGCCGACTAGTTAGGGACTACGAGCAGTACTTC. The chain carries TRBV6-2 or TRBV6-3 and TRBJ2-7; a possible D gene is TRBD2 (6 bases). Germline V lookup: CDR1 MNHEY, CDR2 SVGEGT. This CDR3 has 14 amino acids. V shed 6 bases and J shed 3 bases, with 15 bases lying between them.

J is TRBJ2-3 and V is TRBV12-3 or TRBV12-4; the match to TRBD2 covers 9 bases. J was trimmed by 6 bases and V by 4 bases; bases with no gene match: 8. This CDR3 region has 15 residues. CDR3 nucleotides: TGTGCCAGCAGTTATTTAGCGGGGGTTGCGGATACGCAGTATTTT. Amino acid sequence: CASSYLAGVADTQYF.

The chain combines TRBV6-1 with TRBJ2-5, with 13 nucleotides matching TRBD2. V dropped 6 bases and J dropped 4; count of bases not matched to a gene: 11. Germline CDR1 reads MNHNS; CDR2 reads SASEGT. This CDR3 contains 17 residues. CDR3 coding DNA: TGTGCCAGCAGCAATGGACTAGCGGGAGTCCCGGGAGAGACCCAGTACTTC. The encoded protein is CASSNGLAGVPGETQYF.

V is TRBV3-1 and J is TRBJ2-5; TRBD2 matches at 7 bases. The V and J ends lost 0 bases and 4 bases, in that order; junction bases with no gene match: 5. This CDR3 has 15 amino acids. The germline gives CDR1 LGHDT, CDR2 YNNKEL (reference sequence). The CDR3 region is CASSQDQPSGETQYF. Here the CDR3 DNA reads TGTGCCAGCAGCCAAGATCAGCCTAGCGGAGAGACCCAGTACTTC.

The CDR3 reads CASSLGGPGEKLFF. In DNA, the CDR3 is TGCGCCAGCAGCTTGGGGGGGCCGGGTGAAAAACTGTTTTTT. The chain carries TRBV5-1 and TRBJ1-4, with D tentatively TRBD1 (6 bases). The CDR3 runs to 14 residues. The germline gives CDR1 SGHRS, CDR2 YFSETQ. Trimming pared 0 bases from V and 7 bases from J, leaving 10 bases between. Combining the CDR3 with reference TRBV5-1 and TRBJ1-4 gives the whole variable domain KAGVTQTPRYLIKTRGQQVTLSCSPISGHRSVSWYQQTPGQGLQFLFEYFSETQRNKGNFPGRFSGRQFSNSRSEMNVSTLELGDSALYLCASSLGGPGEKLFFGSGTQLSVL.

The genes are TRBV5-1 and TRBJ1-1; D possibly corresponds to TRBD1 (5 bases). This CDR3 has 14 residues. Between the trimmed V and J ends, which lost 4 bases and 5 bases, there was a span of 15 bases. Per the germline V gene, CDR1 is SGHRS and CDR2 is YFSETQ. The CDR3 here is CASSQGLMGTEAFF. The CDR3 DNA reads TGCGCCAGCAGCCAGGGCCTAATGGGGACTGAAGCTTTCTTT.

The rearrangement uses TRBV20-1 and TRBJ2-1; TRBD2 matches 9 bases. The CDR3 is 14 amino acids. The trim removed 3 bases at V and 5 bases at J, leaving 5 bases unmatched. Germline V gene data show CDR1 as DFQATT and CDR2 as SNEGSKA (reference sequence). The CDR3 is CSARILAGNNEQFF. As DNA, the CDR3 is TGCAGTGCTAGGATCCTAGCGGGAAACAATGAGCAGTTCTTC.

This clonotype was found once. This chain connects TRBV28 to TRBJ2-7; 7 positions agree with TRBD1. This CDR3 region has 13 residues. CDR1 and CDR2 (germline): MDHEN, SYDVKM. The junction had 3 bases not matched to a gene; V was cut back by 4 bases and J by 3 bases. CDR3 residues: CASSSGQSYEQYF. The CDR3 DNA reads as TGTGCCAGCAGTTCGGGACAGAGCTACGAGCAGTACTTC. Full variable domain (remainder filled in from reference TRBV28 and TRBJ2-7): DVKVTQSSRYLVKRTGEKVFLECVQDMDHENMFWYRQDPGLGLRLIYFSYDVKMKEKGDIPEGYSVSREKKERFSLILESASTNQTSMYLCASSSGQSYEQYFGPGTRLTVT.

The chain carries TRBV18 and TRBJ1-2; 7 bases line up with TRBD1. V gave up 3 bases and J gave up 4 bases; unmatched junction bases: 5. The CDR3 spans 14 residues. Germline lookup yields CDR1 KGHSH and CDR2 LQKENI. Here the CDR3 reads CASSPLDRAYGYTF. CDR3 nucleotide sequence: TGTGCCAGCTCACCGTTAGACAGGGCCTATGGCTACACCTTC.

The chain recombines TRBV10-3 with TRBJ2-5; 7 nucleotides line up with TRBD1. The CDR3 sequence is 15 residues long. Germline CDR1 reads ENHRY; CDR2 reads SYGVKD. J was trimmed by 5 bases and V by 4 bases; bases with no gene match: 10. CDR3 DNA: TGTGCCATCAGTGGTGGCAGGGGGATGGGGGAGACCCAGTACTTC. This gives the protein CAISGGRGMGETQYF.

V and J are TRBV18 and TRBJ2-2; D gene unclear. The CDR3 spans 19 residues. The ends were cut back, 1 base at V and 4 bases at J, with 22 bases in the middle. Germline V gene lookup returns CDR1 KGHSH and CDR2 LQKENI. Here the CDR3 reads CASSPLPPRTNSGTGELFF. The CDR3, as DNA: TGTGCCAGCTCACCACTCCCCCCACGAACTAACTCGGGCACCGGGGAGCTGTTTTTT.

The chain has TRBV20-1 and TRBJ1-1, with D unresolved. V was clipped by 3 bases and J by 2 bases, with 10 bases between them. From germline, CDR1 is DFQATT and CDR2 SNEGSKA (reference sequence). The CDR3 length is 13 residues. In DNA form, the CDR3 reads TGCAGTGCTAGGGCCCGGGGAAACACTGAAGCTTTCTTT. It specifies CSARARGNTEAFF.

The V and J genes are TRBV6-1 and TRBJ2-6; D is uncertain. V lost 8 bases to trimming and J lost 1 base, with 6 bases between them. Germline V gene sequence: CDR1 MNHNS, CDR2 SASEGT. The CDR3 extends over 13 amino acids. In DNA, the CDR3 is TGTGCCAGCGCACTGTCTGGGGCCAACGTCCTGACTTTC. Translating it yields CASALSGANVLTF.

This chain uses TRBV30 with TRBJ2-1, with D perhaps matching TRBD2 (5 bases). Germline assignment: CDR1 GTSNPN and CDR2 SVGIG (reference sequence). Deletions cut 3 bases from V and 6 bases from J, with 9 bases between. This CDR3 comprises 12 residues. The DNA for the CDR3 is TGTGCCTGGAGGCTAGCCGTCAATGAGCAGTTCTTC. Amino acids: CAWRLAVNEQFF.

The chain couples TRBV5-1 to TRBJ2-1; D is perhaps TRBD1 or TRBD2 (5 bases each). The CDR3 loop spans 15 amino acids. V lost 2 bases and J lost 3, with 12 bases in between. Germline values: CDR1 SGHRS, CDR2 YFSETQ. In nucleotides, the CDR3 is TGCGCCAGCAGCTTAGAGGGGTTGGGCTACAATGAGCAGTTCTTC. It codes for CASSLEGLGYNEQFF.

Notes on this clonotype: The limits of the CDR3 on the DNA are not certain, so only TCRdb's listed CDR3 is given. This chain connects TRBV27 to TRBJ2-7; the DNA was not compared with TRBD2, the D call given in the table. The CDR3 comprises 17 residues, both ends counted. Germline-derived CDR1 and CDR2 are MNHEY and SMNVEV (reference sequence). The CDR3: CASSSSRTSGTFYEQYF.

This clonotype has a single count. This chain joins TRBV29-1 and TRBJ1-3; maybe TRBD1 (5 bases). The germline V gene has CDR1 SQVTM and CDR2 ANQGSEA. The CDR3 runs to 15 residues. The V gene lost 2 bases and the J gene lost 4 bases, with 15 bases spanning the gap. The CDR3 here is CSVEKGAAIGNTIYF. Written as DNA, the CDR3 is TGCAGCGTTGAAAAAGGGGCTGCGATCGGAAACACCATATATTTT.

This chain connects TRBV12-3 or TRBV12-4 to TRBJ2-5; 10 bases line up with TRBD2. The CDR3 runs 15 residues. V gave up 1 base and J gave up 7 bases; unmatched junction bases: 6. Here the CDR3 DNA reads TGTGCCAGCAGTTTAGTAGCGGGAGGCTCCCGGACCCAGTACTTC. Encoded protein: CASSLVAGGSRTQYF.

The chain is built from TRBV10-3 and TRBJ2-5; 10 bases agree with TRBD2. The CDR3 covers 16 residues. CDR1 is ENHRY and CDR2 is SYGVKD in the germline V gene. Germline trimming cut 4 bases from V and 3 bases from J; bases unmatched to any gene: 8. CDR3 in amino acids: CAISALAGVSKETQYF. CDR3 bases: TGTGCCATCAGTGCCCTAGCGGGGGTTTCCAAAGAGACCCAGTACTTC.